The rows below give T cell receptor beta chains drawn from one sample of a study of blood T cells in healthy people across ages. One entry per CDR3 protein results from TCRdb running MiXCR on the 5' RACE reads. The table includes approximately 800,000 distinct CDR3 sequences, about 53% detected once. The sample taken for sequencing was blood. The receptors were sampled from a man aged 80 or over in good health. CDR3s include the opening cysteine and the closing phenylalanine or tryptophan. D genes are given only for firm matches. A clone size is listed for some rows: how often the clone was seen (once, few, many), or a class if it is expanded.

clone_size	d_call	v_call	j_call	cdr3_nt	cdr3_aa
NA	NA	TRBV6-1	TRBJ1-5	TGTGCCAGCAGTGAAGCAGTGGATCAGCCCCAGCATTTT	CASSEAVDQPQHF
few	TRBD2	TRBV7-2	TRBJ2-1	TGTGCCAGCATGTCGGGGGGACGGCATGAGCAGTTCTTC	CASMSGGRHEQFF
few	NA	TRBV28	TRBJ2-5	TGTGCCAGCAGCCCGCCAGTAGAGATCAGACCCGGGACCCAGTACTTC	CASSPPVEIRPGTQYF
few	TRBD2	TRBV20-1	TRBJ2-1	TGCAGTGCCTACCTAGCGGGAGTTGGCAATGAGCAGTTCTTC	CSAYLAGVGNEQFF
NA	NA	TRBV20-1	TRBJ2-7	TGCAGTGCTAGAGAGGGGACCCTGAGCTACGAGCAGTACTTC	CSAREGTLSYEQYF
few	TRBD2	TRBV4-2	TRBJ2-1	TGTGCCAGCAGCCCCCTGGAGGGCGGGAGGGCTGCGCAGTTCTTC	CASSPLEGGRAAQFF
NA	TRBD2	TRBV25-1	TRBJ2-1	TGTGCCAGCAGTGAATATCGGACTAGCGGGAGCTTTGAGCAGTTCTTC	CASSEYRTSGSFEQFF
once	TRBD2	TRBV20-1	TRBJ2-1	TGCAGTGCTAGGTACTCGGGCGGGAGGGCCTACAATGAGCAGTTCTTC	CSARYSGGRAYNEQFF
few	TRBD2	TRBV7-2	TRBJ2-1	TGTGCCAGCAGCGTGATTTTAGGGACTAGCGGGAGGGCCGATGAGCAGTTCTTC	CASSVILGTSGRADEQFF
NA	NA	TRBV6-6	TRBJ2-2	TGTGCCAGCAGTGGCGCAGGGACCGGGGAGCTGTTTTTT	CASSGAGTGELFF
once	TRBD2	TRBV27	TRBJ2-7	TGTGCCAGCAGTTTATTGGACCCTAGCGGCTACGAGCAGTACTTC	CASSLLDPSGYEQYF
NA	NA	TRBV19	TRBJ2-5	TGTGCCAGTAGTATGGAGGTCCATTCTCAAGAGACCCAGTACTTC	CASSMEVHSQETQYF
NA	NA	TRBV6-5	TRBJ1-2	TGTGCCAGCAGATGGACAGACAACTATGGCTACACCTTC	CASRWTDNYGYTF
NA	NA	TRBV24-1	TRBJ2-7	TGTGCCACCAGTGATTTGGACAGCTCCTACAATGAGCAGTACTTC	CATSDLDSSYNEQYF
NA	NA	TRBV20-1	TRBJ1-5	TGCAGTGCCCGGGACGTAAATAGCAATCAGCCCCAGCATTTT	CSARDVNSNQPQHF
NA	TRBD2	TRBV29-1	TRBJ2-3	TGCAGCGTTGAGCTGCTAGCGGGGCTCACAGATACGCAGTATTTT	CSVELLAGLTDTQYF
NA	NA	TRBV29-1	TRBJ1-2	TGCAGCGTGTCAAGCTTAATGGAGGGCAGCTATGGCTACACCTTC	CSVSSLMEGSYGYTF
NA	NA	TRBV4-1	TRBJ2-3	TGCGCCAGCAGCCAAGATACAGGGCCCAGATACGCGTATTTT	CASSQDTGPRYAYF
NA	TRBD1	TRBV9	TRBJ2-1	TGTGCCAGCACGCCACACCCGGGACAGGGATACAATGAGCAGTTCTTC	CASTPHPGQGYNEQFF
NA	NA	TRBV6-5	TRBJ2-1	TGTGCCAGCAGTTACTCGAACGGAGGGTATGAGCAGTTCTTC	CASSYSNGGYEQFF
NA	NA	TRBV10-3	TRBJ1-5	TGTGCCATCAGTGAGGGCGGGGATACCAATCAGCCCCAGCATTTT	CAISEGGDTNQPQHF
once	NA	TRBV14	TRBJ2-7	TGTGCCAGCAGTAGACAGGTCGGGCCCTACGAGCAGTACTTC	CASSRQVGPYEQYF
few	NA	TRBV6-1	TRBJ2-3	TGTGCCAGCAGTGATTGGGGGGCGGTCGTGTGGAACACAGATACGCAGTATTTT	CASSDWGAVVWNTDTQYF
NA	TRBD1	TRBV20-1	TRBJ1-2	TGCAGTGCTTCGGCCCCCGGGACAGGGAGTCGAAGGGGCTACACCTTC	CSASAPGTGSRRGYTF
NA	TRBD2	TRBV27	TRBJ2-7	TGTGCCAGCAGCTCGAGCGGGAGCATCTACAATGAGCAGTACTTC	CASSSSGSIYNEQYF
NA	TRBD2	TRBV12-3/TRBV12-4	TRBJ2-3	TGTGCCAGCAGCCCCGGACTAGCGGGACACACAGATACGCAGTATTTT	CASSPGLAGHTDTQYF
NA	NA	TRBV27	TRBJ1-6	TGTGCCAGCAGGTCAAACACCCCTGGGGACAATTCACCCCTCCACTTT	CASRSNTPGDNSPLHF
NA	TRBD2	TRBV6-5	TRBJ2-5	TGTGCCAGCAGCGGGCTAGCGGTCGACCAAGAGACCCAGTACTTC	CASSGLAVDQETQYF
NA	NA	TRBV29-1	TRBJ2-7	TGCAGCGTTGAAGAGGGGGAGGGGGGACAGCTATTCAATGAGCAGTACTTC	CSVEEGEGGQLFNEQYF
NA	NA	TRBV20-1	TRBJ2-7	TGCAGTGCGGACCCGGGACAACCTCTAAAGCAGTACTTC	CSADPGQPLKQYF
few	NA	TRBV6-2/TRBV6-3	TRBJ2-4	TGTGCCAGCACCGAGCCTCAGGAGGAGCAGTACTTC	CASTEPQEEQYF
once	NA	TRBV20-1	TRBJ2-7	TGCAGTGCTAGAGCGGCGCCTTCGGACAAGCAGTACTTC	CSARAAPSDKQYF
NA	NA	TRBV4-2	TRBJ1-5	TGTGCCAGCAGCCCCACGGAGGGTAACCAGCCCCAGCATTTT	CASSPTEGNQPQHF
few	NA	TRBV29-1	TRBJ1-1	TGCAGCGTTGCGCCAGATGGGGGAACTGAAGCTTTCTTT	CSVAPDGGTEAFF
few	NA	TRBV6-1	TRBJ1-5	TGTGCCAGCAGGGCCTATAGTAATCAGCCCCAGCATTTT	CASRAYSNQPQHF
few	TRBD1	TRBV20-1	TRBJ1-2	TGCAGTGCTACGGGGACAGGGGAGGCTAACTATGGCTACACCTTC	CSATGTGEANYGYTF
NA	NA	TRBV11-2	TRBJ1-1	TGTGCCAGCAGCCGCGGTAGTCGGACAGTGAACACTGAAGCTTTCTTT	CASSRGSRTVNTEAFF
NA	NA	TRBV18	TRBJ2-7	TGTGCCAGCTCACCCCTCCGGACCTCCTACAAGCAGTACTTC	CASSPLRTSYKQYF
few	NA	TRBV15	TRBJ2-3	TGTGCCACCAGCAGAGATCCCAGATACGCGTATTTT	CATSRDPRYAYF
NA	NA	TRBV2	TRBJ2-3	TGTGCCAGCAGCCGGCAGGCCAGATACGCGTATTTT	CASSRQARYAYF
NA	TRBD1	TRBV27	TRBJ1-1	TGTGCCACATCGGACAGGGGAGCAGCTTTCTTT	CATSDRGAAFF
NA	TRBD1	TRBV7-2	TRBJ1-6	TGTGCCAGCAGTCGACAGGGGAACACACCCCTCCACTTT	CASSRQGNTPLHF
NA	NA	TRBV29-1	TRBJ1-1	TGCAGCACCTCCCAAGGGACGGTGAACACTGAAGCTTTCTTT	CSTSQGTVNTEAFF
NA	NA	TRBV27	TRBJ2-3	TGTGCCAGCAGTTTCCGACAGGACAGATACGCGTATTTT	CASSFRQDRYAYF
NA	NA	TRBV20-1	TRBJ2-5	TGCAGTGCTAGAGCTCCCTTACAGGGGAGGTCCTACAATGAGCAGTACTTC	CSARAPLQGRSYNEQYF
NA	NA	TRBV18	TRBJ1-4	TGTGCCAGCTCACAAGGCGAGGGGACGGTTGAAAAACTGTTTTTT	CASSQGEGTVEKLFF
NA	TRBD2	TRBV24-1	TRBJ2-5	TGTGCCACCAGTGATCCTAGCGGGAGTGGAGACTACAATGAGCAGTACTTC	CATSDPSGSGDYNEQYF
few	NA	TRBV10-1	TRBJ2-5	TGCGCCAGCAGTGACCCCAACCAAGAGACCCAGTACTTC	CASSDPNQETQYF
NA	TRBD1	TRBV4-1	TRBJ1-5	TGCGCCAGCAGCCAGGGGACAGGGTTAAATCAGCCCCAGCATTTT	CASSQGTGLNQPQHF
NA	NA	TRBV7-2	TRBJ1-5	TGTGCCAGCAGCAGTCGGGTGATGAGCAATCAGCCCCGGCATTTT	CASSSRVMSNQPRHF
NA	NA	TRBV20-1	TRBJ1-5	TGCAGTGCTAGAGAAGCAGGGGCTAATCGCAATCAGCCCCAGCATTTT	CSAREAGANRNQPQHF
many	NA	TRBV5-1	TRBJ1-1	TGCGCCAGCAGTCCCGGACACCCAAACACTGAAGCTTTCTTT	CASSPGHPNTEAFF